The next 22 T cell receptor beta chains were all read from a single sample in a study of graft-versus-host responses after intestinal transplantation. Some clones are missing from TCRdb's copy, which holds only in-frame ones; the method was immunoSEQ multiplex PCR. The sample has about 24,000 clones; approximately 83% are singletons. The input for sequencing was PBMCs, taken approximately 450 days after intestinal transplant. Receptors originate from a human patient who received an intestinal transplant, so some T cells may come from the graft donor.

The chain employs TRBV6-5 and TRBJ2-7; 8 positions match TRBD2. CDR1 and CDR2 from the germline V gene are MNHEY and SVGAGI. The ends lost 2 bases at V and 4 bases at J; junction bases unmatched: 7. CDR3 length: 15 amino acids. CDR3 DNA: TGTGCCAGCAGTTACAACGGGAGGGCCGGGTACGAGCAGTACTTC. It codes for CASSYNGRAGYEQYF.

The rearrangement joins TRBV6-5 to TRBJ2-2, with D perhaps TRBD1 (6 bases). Germline lookup yields CDR1 MNHEY and CDR2 SVGAGI. Trimming left V 4 bases short and J 2 bases short, with 11 bases between. This CDR3 comprises 15 residues. The CDR3 DNA is TGTGCCAGCAGTTGGGGGCGGGTTAACACCGGGGAGCTGTTTTTT. This codes for CASSWGRVNTGELFF.

The CDR3: CAATGEGYGYTF. CDR3 sequence (DNA): TGTGCCGCGACAGGGGAAGGCTATGGCTACACCTTC. The gene calls are TRBV2 and TRBJ1-2, with 8 bases lining up with TRBD1. CDR1 is SNHLY, CDR2 FYNNEI, per germline. The CDR3 has 12 residues. V dropped 11 bases and J dropped 4; count of bases not matched to a gene: 6.

This chain joins TRBV5-6 and TRBJ2-5; D might be TRBD2 (6 bases). This CDR3 contains 15 residues. CDR1 is SGHDT, CDR2 YYEEEE, per germline. Trimming cost V 4 bases and J 4 bases, with 17 bases left between them. The CDR3 bases are TGTGCCAGCAGCACGGGACTCCACCTACCAGAGACCCAGTACTTC. As protein: CASSTGLHLPETQYF.

The chain has TRBV10-3 and TRBJ1-2, with a weak D call TRBD1 (5 bases). The germline V and J ends were trimmed by 8 bases and 0 bases, with 22 bases remaining between them. This CDR3 comprises 17 residues. The germline CDR1 and CDR2 sequences are ENHRY and SYGVKD. The chain's CDR3 is CAIGWGVHGGTNYGYTF. CDR3 coding DNA: TGTGCCATCGGTTGGGGGGTACATGGCGGTACTAACTATGGCTACACCTTC.

V is TRBV28 and J is TRBJ2-7; 8 bases match TRBD1. Germline loops: CDR1 MDHEN, CDR2 SYDVKM. This CDR3 is built from 13 residues. V shed 5 bases, J shed 8 bases, and the junction held 8 bases outside the gene matches. CDR3 nucleotide sequence: TGTGCCAGCAGTACCCAGGGGGCCGATAAGCAGTACTTC. This codes for CASSTQGADKQYF.

V gene TRBV10-1 combines with J gene TRBJ2-3; D possibly corresponds to TRBD2 (6 bases). Trimming cost V 2 bases and J 4 bases, with 13 bases left between them. From germline, CDR1 is WNHNN and CDR2 SYGVQD (reference sequence). This CDR3 has 15 amino acids. The CDR3 DNA is TGCGCCAGCAGTGAGAGAGGGTCGGGGGCAGATACGCAGTATTTT. This encodes CASSERGSGADTQYF.

V is TRBV28 and J is TRBJ2-1; 14 bases match TRBD2. The V and J ends lost 11 bases and 7 bases, in that order; junction bases with no gene match: 7. This CDR3 region has 14 residues. The V gene's germline CDR1 is MDHEN and CDR2 SYDVKM. The CDR3 here is CAGGTSGSQNEQFF. For the CDR3, the DNA is TGTGCCGGGGGGACTAGCGGGAGTCAAAATGAGCAGTTCTTC. Full variable domain (outside the CDR3, taken from reference TRBV28 and TRBJ2-1): DVKVTQSSRYLVKRTGEKVFLECVQDMDHENMFWYRQDPGLGLRLIYFSYDVKMKEKGDIPEGYSVSREKKERFSLILESASTNQTSMYLCAGGTSGSQNEQFFGPGTRLTVL.

The chain links TRBV28 to TRBJ1-2, with D maybe TRBD1 (6 bases). V was cut by 2 bases and J by 6 bases, with 16 bases left in between. This CDR3 has 15 residues. Per the germline V gene, CDR1 is MDHEN and CDR2 is SYDVKM. The CDR3 reads CASSLRTNRVHGYTF. CDR3 DNA sequence: TGTGCCAGCAGTTTACGCACCAACAGGGTCCATGGCTACACCTTC.

The V and J genes are TRBV4-2 and TRBJ2-1; TRBD2 matches 10 bases. The CDR3 contains 20 residues. In germline, CDR1 is LGHNA, CDR2 YNFKEQ. V shed 5 bases and J 4 bases; nucleotides not matched to a gene: 20. Written as DNA, the CDR3 is TGTGCCAGCAGCTTAAGACTAGCGGGCCTCGTGGGCCCATGGTACAATGAGCAGTTCTTC. Translating gives CASSLRLAGLVGPWYNEQFF.

The chain combines TRBV6-5 with TRBJ1-1; TRBD1 matches at 8 bases. J lost 11 bases, V lost 0 bases, and 8 bases had no gene match. The CDR3 loop spans 14 amino acids. Germline V gene sequence: CDR1 MNHEY, CDR2 SVGAGI. DNA of the CDR3: TGTGCCAGCAGTTACTCGATAGCAGGGGGCACGGCTTTCTTT. Its protein product is CASSYSIAGGTAFF.

CDR3 nucleotides: TGTGCCAGCAGCCTAGATAGCGGCAAAGAGACCCAGTACTTC. Residues: CASSLDSGKETQYF. The chain joins TRBV7-9 to TRBJ2-5; possible D gene TRBD2, 6 bases. Germline V gene data show CDR1 as SEHNR and CDR2 as FQNEAQ (reference sequence). This CDR3 region has 14 residues. V was shortened by 5 bases and J by 3 bases, with 13 bases between the two germline ends. The full variable domain, rest sourced from reference TRBV7-9 and TRBJ2-5, is DTGVSQNPRHKITKRGQNVTFRCDPISEHNRLYWYRQTLGQGPEFLTYFQNEAQLEKSRLLSDRFSAERPKGSFSTLEIQRTEQGDSAMYLCASSLDSGKETQYFGPGTRLLVL.

J is TRBJ2-1 and V is TRBV6-6, with D perhaps TRBD2 (5 bases). The germline V and J ends were trimmed by 0 bases and 5 bases, with 8 bases remaining between them. CDR3 length: 14 residues. Per the germline V gene, CDR1 is MNHNY and CDR2 is SVGAGI (reference sequence). The chain's CDR3 is CASSYSRENNEQFF. For the CDR3, the DNA is TGTGCCAGCAGTTACTCCCGGGAAAACAATGAGCAGTTCTTC.

The V gene is TRBV27, the J gene TRBJ1-2; a weak D match, TRBD1 (6 bases). This CDR3 contains 14 residues. Looked up from germline, CDR1 is MNHEY and CDR2 is SMNVEV (reference sequence). V lost 0 bases and J 4 bases, leaving 9 bases between the germline ends. CDR3 sequence reads: CASSLSGRGYGYTF. The CDR3, as DNA: TGTGCCAGCAGTTTATCCGGCAGGGGCTATGGCTACACCTTC.

This clone was observed a single time. The V call is TRBV30, the J call TRBJ2-1; 12 bases align to TRBD2. The CDR3 has 13 residues. Germline CDR1 is GTSNPN and CDR2 is SVGIG (reference sequence). V dropped 4 bases and J dropped 6; count of bases not matched to a gene: 1. The CDR3 loop is CAWTSGRANEQFF. The CDR3 DNA sequence: TGTGCCTGGACTAGCGGGAGGGCCAATGAGCAGTTCTTC.

V usage is TRBV10-3 and J usage is TRBJ2-5; TRBD1 matches 7 bases. Germline assignment: CDR1 ENHRY and CDR2 SYGVKD. Trimming at V came to 6 bases and at J to 4 bases, leaving 5 bases not matched to a gene. CDR3 length: 13 amino acids. The chain's CDR3 is CAISAGGAETQYF. As DNA, the CDR3 is TGTGCCATCAGCGCAGGGGGAGCAGAGACCCAGTACTTC.

This clone was counted a few times. V usage is TRBV6-5 and J usage is TRBJ2-2; the D gene could be TRBD1 or TRBD2 (6 bases each). The germline V and J ends were trimmed by 5 bases and 6 bases, with 10 bases remaining between them. The germline CDR1 and CDR2 sequences are MNHEY and SVGAGI. The CDR3 is made up of 13 amino acids. CDR3 in DNA: TGTGCCAGCAGTAGGGGGGCCTCCGGGGAGCTGTTTTTT. It is translated as CASSRGASGELFF.

V is TRBV6-5 and J is TRBJ1-2, with D possibly matching TRBD1 (6 bases). V was clipped by 7 bases and J by 1 base, with 16 bases between them. Germline CDR1 and CDR2: MNHEY and SVGAGI. This CDR3 spans 15 amino acids. The CDR3 region has the DNA TGTGCCAGCACCGCAGGGACAACTGGTAACTATGGCTACACCTTC. Its translation is CASTAGTTGNYGYTF.

The rearrangement uses TRBV7-9 and TRBJ2-7; D possibly uses TRBD1 or TRBD2 (5 bases each). The CDR3 has 14 residues. Trimming removed 3 bases at V and 2 bases at J, with 11 bases between. Germline CDR1 is SEHNR and CDR2 is FQNEAQ (reference sequence). The DNA of the CDR3 is TGTGCCAGCAGCTTCCGGGACGGCACCTACGAGCAGTACTTC. This encodes CASSFRDGTYEQYF.

The CDR3 coding sequence is TGTGCCAGCAGTTTGGTGGGGGGGGTAGGATCCTACAATGAGCAGTTCTTC. Amino acids: CASSLVGGVGSYNEQFF. The V gene is TRBV27, the J gene TRBJ2-1; TRBD2 aligns across 7 bases. The V gene end was trimmed by 3 bases and the J gene end by 1 base; junction bases not matched to a gene: 9. CDR1 is MNHEY, CDR2 SMNVEV, per germline (reference sequence). The CDR3 totals 17 residues.

This clone was observed once. This chain links TRBV6-5 with TRBJ2-7; D is ambiguous. There are 14 residues in the CDR3. Trimming left V 0 bases short and J 6 bases short, with 12 bases between. Looked up from germline, CDR1 is MNHEY and CDR2 is SVGAGI. CDR3 bases: TGTGCCAGCAGTTACTCGAGGTTTAGTAGCGAGCAGTACTTC. It is translated as CASSYSRFSSEQYF.

The rearrangement uses TRBV2 and TRBJ2-1, with 10 bases matching TRBD2. This CDR3 has 15 residues. With 1 base clipped from V and 4 bases from J, the junction kept 1 base outside the gene matches. Germline V gene lookup returns CDR1 SNHLY and CDR2 FYNNEI. CDR3 sequence reads: CASSEGTSGYNEQFF. The CDR3 nucleotides are TGTGCCAGCAGTGAAGGGACTAGCGGATACAATGAGCAGTTCTTC.